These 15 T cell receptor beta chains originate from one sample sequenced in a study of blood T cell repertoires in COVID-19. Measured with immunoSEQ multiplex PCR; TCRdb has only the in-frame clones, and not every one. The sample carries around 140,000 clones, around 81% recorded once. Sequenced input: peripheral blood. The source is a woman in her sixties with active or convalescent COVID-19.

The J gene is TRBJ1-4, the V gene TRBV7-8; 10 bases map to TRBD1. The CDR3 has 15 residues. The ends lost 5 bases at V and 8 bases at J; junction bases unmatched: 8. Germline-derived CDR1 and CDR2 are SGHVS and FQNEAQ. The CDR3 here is CASSTDRGRVEKLFF. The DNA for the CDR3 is TGTGCCAGCAGCACAGACAGGGGGCGCGTGGAAAAACTGTTTTTT.

CDR3 region: CAIRTSGSADTQYF. In DNA form, the CDR3 reads TGTGCCATACGGACTAGCGGGAGTGCAGATACGCAGTATTTT. The chain links TRBV10-3 to TRBJ2-3; TRBD2 matches 13 bases. J lost 4 bases, V lost 9 bases, and 4 bases had no gene match. The CDR3 consists of 14 residues. The V gene's germline CDR1 is ENHRY and CDR2 SYGVKD.

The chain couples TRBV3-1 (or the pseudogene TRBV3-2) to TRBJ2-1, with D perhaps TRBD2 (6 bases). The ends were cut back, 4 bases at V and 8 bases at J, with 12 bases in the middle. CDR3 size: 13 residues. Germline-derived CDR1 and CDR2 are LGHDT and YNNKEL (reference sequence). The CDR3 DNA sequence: TGTGCCAGCAGCCGCCGGGGCGGGGATGAGCAGTTCTTC. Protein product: CASSRRGGDEQFF.

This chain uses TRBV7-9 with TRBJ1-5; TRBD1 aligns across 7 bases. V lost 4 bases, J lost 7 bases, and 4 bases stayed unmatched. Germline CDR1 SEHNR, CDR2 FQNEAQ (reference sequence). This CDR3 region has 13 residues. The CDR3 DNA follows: TGTGCCAGCAGCTCTGACAGGGCCCAGCCCCAGCATTTT. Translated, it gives CASSSDRAQPQHF.

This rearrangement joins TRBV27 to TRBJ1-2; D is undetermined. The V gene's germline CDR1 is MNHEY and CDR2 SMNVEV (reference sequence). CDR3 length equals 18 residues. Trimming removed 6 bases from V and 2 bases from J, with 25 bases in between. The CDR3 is CASSARPVRSQRNYGYTF. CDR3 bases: TGTGCCAGCAGCGCCCGCCCGGTGAGGTCTCAGCGAAACTATGGCTACACCTTC.

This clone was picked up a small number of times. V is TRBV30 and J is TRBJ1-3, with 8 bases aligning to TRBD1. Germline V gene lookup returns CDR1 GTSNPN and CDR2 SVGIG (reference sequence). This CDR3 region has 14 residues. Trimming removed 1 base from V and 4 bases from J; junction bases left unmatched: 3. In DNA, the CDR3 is TGTGCCTGGAGTGGGGACAGGAGCGGAAACACCATATATTTT. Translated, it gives CAWSGDRSGNTIYF.

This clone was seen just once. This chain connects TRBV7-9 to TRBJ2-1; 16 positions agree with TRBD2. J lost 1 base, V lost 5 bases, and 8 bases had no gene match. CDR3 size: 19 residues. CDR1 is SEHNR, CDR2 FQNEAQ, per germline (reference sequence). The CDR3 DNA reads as TGTGCCAGCAGCCCTACCGGGACTAGCGGGAGGGGTTCCTACAATGAGCAGTTCTTC. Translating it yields CASSPTGTSGRGSYNEQFF. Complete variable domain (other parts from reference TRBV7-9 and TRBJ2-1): DTGVSQNPRHKITKRGQNVTFRCDPISEHNRLYWYRQTLGQGPEFLTYFQNEAQLEKSRLLSDRFSAERPKGSFSTLEIQRTEQGDSAMYLCASSPTGTSGRGSYNEQFFGPGTRLTVL.

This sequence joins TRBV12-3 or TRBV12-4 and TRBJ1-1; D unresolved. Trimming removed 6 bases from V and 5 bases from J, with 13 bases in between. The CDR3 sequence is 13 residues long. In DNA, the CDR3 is TGTGCCAGCAGCCGAAACCGACATACTGAAGCTTTCTTT. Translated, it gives CASSRNRHTEAFF.

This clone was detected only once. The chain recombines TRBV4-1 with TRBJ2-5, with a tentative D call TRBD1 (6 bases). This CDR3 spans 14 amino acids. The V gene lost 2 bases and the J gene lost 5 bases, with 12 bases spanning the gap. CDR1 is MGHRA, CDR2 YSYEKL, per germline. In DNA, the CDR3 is TGCGCCAGCAGCCAAAAGCAGGGGCGGGAGACCCAGTACTTC. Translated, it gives CASSQKQGRETQYF.

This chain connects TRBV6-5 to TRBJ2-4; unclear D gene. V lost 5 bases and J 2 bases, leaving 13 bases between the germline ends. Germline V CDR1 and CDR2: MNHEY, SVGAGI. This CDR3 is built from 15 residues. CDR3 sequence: CASSISVWSKNIQYF. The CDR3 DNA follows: TGTGCCAGCAGTATCTCAGTGTGGTCCAAAAACATTCAGTACTTC.

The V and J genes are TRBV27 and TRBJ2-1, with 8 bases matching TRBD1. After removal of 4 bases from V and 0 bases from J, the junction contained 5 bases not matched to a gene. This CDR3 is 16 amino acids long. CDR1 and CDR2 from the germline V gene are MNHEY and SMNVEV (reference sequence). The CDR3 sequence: CASSSLGQGSYNEQFF. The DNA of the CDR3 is TGTGCCAGCAGTTCCCTAGGACAGGGCTCCTACAATGAGCAGTTCTTC.

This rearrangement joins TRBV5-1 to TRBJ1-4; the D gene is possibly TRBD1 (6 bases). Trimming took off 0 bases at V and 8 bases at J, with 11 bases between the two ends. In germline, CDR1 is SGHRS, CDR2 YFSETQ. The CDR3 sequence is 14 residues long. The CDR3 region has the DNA TGCGCCAGCAGCTTGGAAGGGGGTGGAGAAAAACTGTTTTTT. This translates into CASSLEGGGEKLFF. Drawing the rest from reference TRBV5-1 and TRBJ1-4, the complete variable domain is KAGVTQTPRYLIKTRGQQVTLSCSPISGHRSVSWYQQTPGQGLQFLFEYFSETQRNKGNFPGRFSGRQFSNSRSEMNVSTLELGDSALYLCASSLEGGGEKLFFGSGTQLSVL.

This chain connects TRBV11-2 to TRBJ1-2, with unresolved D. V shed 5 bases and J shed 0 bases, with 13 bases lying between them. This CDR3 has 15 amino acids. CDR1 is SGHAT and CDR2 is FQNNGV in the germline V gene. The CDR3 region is CASSRTENPNYGYTF. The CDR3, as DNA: TGTGCCAGCAGCCGAACAGAAAATCCTAACTATGGCTACACCTTC.

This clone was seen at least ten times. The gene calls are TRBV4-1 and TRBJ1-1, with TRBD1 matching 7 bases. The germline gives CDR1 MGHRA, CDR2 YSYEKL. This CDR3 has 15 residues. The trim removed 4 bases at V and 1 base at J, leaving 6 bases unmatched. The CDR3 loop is CASSLTRTGNTEAFF. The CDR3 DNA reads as TGCGCCAGCAGCCTTACGAGGACAGGGAACACTGAAGCTTTCTTT.

In DNA, the CDR3 is TGTGCCAGTAGTATTTTCGGGACAGGGACTACAGATACGCAGTATTTT. It yields the protein CASSIFGTGTTDTQYF. The V gene is TRBV19, the J gene TRBJ2-3; 9 bases line up with TRBD1. The trim removed 3 bases at V and 3 bases at J, leaving 7 bases unmatched. Germline V CDR1 and CDR2: LNHDA, SQIVND (reference sequence). This CDR3 spans 16 amino acids. The whole variable domain, filled in from reference TRBV19 and TRBJ2-3, reads DGGITQSPKYLFRKEGQNVTLSCEQNLNHDAMYWYRQDPGQGLRLIYYSQIVNDFQKGDIAEGYSVSREKKESFPLTVTSAQKNPTAFYLCASSIFGTGTTDTQYFGPGTRLTVL.